Listed below are T cell receptor beta chains from one sample, sequenced in a study of blood T cell repertoires in COVID-19. The table came from immunoSEQ multiplex PCR; TCRdb's copy has only in-frame clones and leaves some out. The sample gives about 300,000 clones, 65% to 90% of which show up once; about 14% is in the top ten. The sample taken for sequencing was peripheral blood. These receptors all stem from a human donor in a cohort sampled during active COVID-19. CDR3s include the opening cysteine and the closing phenylalanine or tryptophan. A D gene is named only where the DNA matches it firmly. Size is stated for part of the rows, as once, few or many counts, or as a class when the clone is expanded.

clone_size: .
j_call: TRBJ2-3
v_call: TRBV6-5
d_call: .
cdr3_nt: TGTGCCAGCAGTTCCCCTGCGGGACTTCGCACAGATACGCAGTATTTT
cdr3_aa: CASSSPAGLRTDTQYF

clone_size: .
j_call: TRBJ2-7
v_call: TRBV13
d_call: .
cdr3_nt: TGTGCCAGCAGCTTAGGCCTAAAGAATTACGAGCAGTACTTC
cdr3_aa: CASSLGLKNYEQYF

clone_size: .
j_call: TRBJ2-7
v_call: TRBV18
d_call: .
cdr3_nt: TGTGCCAGCTCCCAGACCCGGGGAGAAACGTACGAGCAGTACTTC
cdr3_aa: CASSQTRGETYEQYF

clone_size: .
j_call: TRBJ1-6
v_call: TRBV4-3
d_call: TRBD1
cdr3_nt: TGCGCCAGCAGCCATAAGCAGGGGGAAGGATCACCCCTCCACTTT
cdr3_aa: CASSHKQGEGSPLHF

clone_size: .
j_call: TRBJ2-1
v_call: TRBV12-5
d_call: TRBD1
cdr3_nt: TGTGCTAGTGGTCAAACCCGACAGGGAGTTATCGATGAGCAGTTCTTC
cdr3_aa: CASGQTRQGVIDEQFF

clone_size: .
j_call: TRBJ1-4
v_call: TRBV3-1/TRBV3-2
d_call: .
cdr3_nt: TGTGCCAGCAGCCAGGGAACAGGGCTAAGACTTTTT
cdr3_aa: CASSQGTGLRLF

clone_size: .
j_call: TRBJ2-1
v_call: TRBV18
d_call: TRBD2
cdr3_nt: TGTGCCAGCTCATCCGTAGCGGGAGGGTACAATGAGCAGTTCTTC
cdr3_aa: CASSSVAGGYNEQFF

clone_size: few
j_call: TRBJ2-2
v_call: TRBV4-2
d_call: TRBD2
cdr3_nt: TGTGCCAGCAGTCCTGAGTCACTAGCGGGCAACACCGGGGAGCTGTTTTTT
cdr3_aa: CASSPESLAGNTGELFF

clone_size: .
j_call: TRBJ2-2
v_call: TRBV3-1/TRBV3-2
d_call: TRBD1
cdr3_nt: TGTGCCAGCAGCCCGACGGGGACAGGGGTCACCGGGGAGCTGTTTTTT
cdr3_aa: CASSPTGTGVTGELFF

clone_size: .
j_call: TRBJ1-2
v_call: TRBV18
d_call: TRBD1
cdr3_nt: TGTGCCAGCTCACCACAGGGGGCTCGAGGCTACACCTTC
cdr3_aa: CASSPQGARGYTF

clone_size: .
j_call: TRBJ2-4
v_call: TRBV28
d_call: .
cdr3_nt: TGTGCCAGCAGGGGGCTTGCCAAAAACATTCAGTACTTC
cdr3_aa: CASRGLAKNIQYF

clone_size: .
j_call: TRBJ1-3
v_call: TRBV19
d_call: .
cdr3_nt: TGTGCCAGTAGTGGCAGCTCTGGAAACACCATATATTTT
cdr3_aa: CASSGSSGNTIYF